This TCR beta chain was retrieved from a study of Ad26.COV2.S vaccination and SARS-CoV-2 variants. Study summary: Ad26.COV2.S was injected intramuscularly once or twice, 56 days apart. Points from the study as a whole: Vaccinated individuals (as opposed to placebo recipients) had higher spike-specific TCR breadth.

CDR1 and CDR2 (germline): SNHLY, FYNNEI. CDR3 length: 14 amino acids. The V and J ends lost 9 bases and 6 bases, in that order; junction bases with no gene match: 13. This clone was seen repeatedly, ten times or more. Its matching antigen is unknown. Treatment defined: some 19 received Ad26.COV2.S at low or high dose, single or two shots; 5 received placebo; per-sample allocation not given. The samples were gathered on day 63 after the first injection of vaccine or placebo. Donation was by an adult aged 18-55 years who was in Boston. Sequenced by immunoSEQ multiplex PCR; TCRdb stores in-frame clones only, minus some. The repertoire has roughly 500,000 clones, around 88% of them found once; the top ten carry roughly 13%.

This clonotype was obtained from a person aged 18 to 59 who received the Ad26.COV2.S COVID-19 vaccine or a placebo. Sample: peripheral blood, taken in a trial of Ad26.COV2.S vaccine versus placebo. The chain is built from TRBV2 and TRBJ2-5, with TRBD2 matching 7 bases. The CDR3 DNA is TGTGCCAGTGCGGGGGTCAGTCTCCAGCAGACCCAGTACTTC. Protein sequence: CASAGVSLQQTQYF.